This TCR beta chain was sequenced during a study of blood T cell repertoires in COVID-19. Study-wide background: The United States, Italy and Spain were the sources of the acute and convalescent COVID-19 samples. PBMCs, B-cell-depleted T cells, or T cells provided the cDNA or gDNA that made up the material.

This clone showed up just a few times. In the authors' methods: Scientists estimated how many nucleated cells there were by amplifying reference gene primers. Clones were read by immunoSEQ multiplex PCR, and TCRdb kept only the in-frame ones, dropping some. The DNA was the basis for D and trimming; V, J and clone size are from that table. Here the sample spans under 250,000 clones, roughly 91% being singletons. Researchers sorted participants into cohorts using their self-reported clinical history. This sequence was found in a woman aged 30 to 39 with acute COVID-19. Sequenced input: PBMCs or T cells enriched from blood (not recorded which).

CDR3 DNA: TGTGCCAGCAGCTTAGGACAAAATAATTCACCCCTCCACTTT. This translates into CASSLGQNNSPLHF. The chain has TRBV11-2 and TRBJ1-6; D is uncertain. The CDR3 has 14 amino acids. Per the germline V gene, CDR1 is SGHAT and CDR2 is FQNNGV. V lost 1 base and J lost 5, with 6 bases in between.